This T cell receptor (beta chain) was obtained from a study of blood T cells in healthy people across ages (dated by TCRdb to between 2015 and 2016). The study in broad terms: In model experiments, roughly one uniquely barcoded TCR beta cDNA molecule per two T cells was captured by template switching. To avoid experimental bias, donors of different ages were distributed randomly across sequencing lanes. The study analyzed two additional independent replicas of 1 million unique cDNA reads from the same blood draw for two donors, one aged 18 to 30 and one aged 80 or older. The donors were split into four age groups: young (average around 15 years), middle-aged (roughly 42), aged (about 62) and long-lived (roughly 77). Age-related changes in TCR beta repertoire diversity were measured in the study by deep sequencing normalized with unique cDNA molecular identifiers.

The germline V gene sets CDR1 to SQVTM and CDR2 to ANQGSEA. The CDR3 contains 14 residues, cysteine and phenylalanine counted. Just CDR3 DNA is preserved here, 42 bases in frame from base 1. A distance of 14 bases separates the germline ends of V and J, which lose 6 bases and 0 bases respectively. This clonotype was picked up many times. Its antigen target is currently unknown. Per-base quality was not reported, and no clone a single base away is much larger than it. Points the paper makes about the study in general: Because profiling used bulk unsorted PBMCs, naive and antigen-experienced compartments could not be compared conclusively. Compared with the aged group, more naive CD4+ T cells, fewer expanded clones and increased TCR diversity were shown by the long-lived group, suggesting age selection. Observed TCR beta diversity per million T cells fell roughly linearly with age, and a significant reduction was already apparent by age approximately 40. Observed TCR beta diversity correlated strongly with the percentage of naive T cells measured by flow cytometry. The CMV infection status of donors was not known, potentially confounding age-related changes in expanded clonotypes. Estimates of total diversity based on one million sequenced T cells were considered lower bounds and underestimates.

Library creation used 5' RACE. These reads were obtained on an Illumina HiSeq 2500. A second roughly 6 to 11 cycle PCR used a sample-barcoded 5' primer and a J-beta primer mix. A template-switch 5' adaptor carrying 12 random nucleotides introduced a unique molecular identifier onto each TCR beta cDNA molecule. Each sample yielded at least 3 million CDR3-containing paired-end reads. All of the RNA was converted into first-strand cDNA using the Mint cDNA synthesis kit, with a TRBC-specific oligonucleotide serving as the primer. Following uracil-DNA glycosylase treatment, a first 18-cycle PCR with universal primers M1SS and BC2_uni_R was performed on all cDNA. As for how the authors treated the data: For normalization, 1 million high-quality reads, each with a distinct molecular identifier, were randomly selected from each sample. Instead of being binned into consensus sequences, reads that shared molecular identifiers were thrown out. CDR3 identification, clonotype clustering and error correction used MiTCR with a Q25 quality threshold and the strictest error-elimination algorithm. A nonparametric unseen species model using Euler transformation provided a lower-bound estimate of total TCR beta diversity. TCRdb passed the public sequencing reads through fastp at Q25 and MiXCR, retaining productive beta sequences. Each CDR3 protein gets just one entry, which takes the most common genes and DNA from the rows behind it. It is TCRdb's table, rather than the study itself, that gives the V and J calls and clone size. In all, the sample holds some 640,000 distinct CDR3 sequences, and less than 35% of those were seen once. The biggest ten clones account for less than 20% of the sample.

Donors were a few dozen systemically healthy Caucasian individuals from Russia aged roughly 6 to 100 years. Ten milliliters of peripheral blood were drawn from each donor into EDTA-treated Vacutainer tubes. Ficoll-Paque density-gradient centrifugation was used to isolate PBMCs, with at least 6.5 million obtained per sample. Trizol reagent was used to extract total RNA from PBMCs, with at least 6 micrograms per sample. Naive CD45RAhigh/CD27high T cell percentages were measured by flow cytometry on a PBMC aliquot from every donor. The rearranged chain carries TRBV29-1 and TRBJ1-2; TRBD1 is perhaps the D gene, given 6 matching bases. The receptor's source is a woman over 75 in good health. Sequencing used blood. This receptor has the CDR3 CSVQKDSSNYGYTF. DNA sequence: TGCAGCGTCCAAAAGGACAGTTCTAACTATGGCTACACCTTC.